This T cell receptor beta chain was documented in a study of cytomegalovirus exposure and HLA in healthy donors. Whole-study findings and limits: In vitro confirmation showed a few CMV-associated chains to be CMV antigen specific. Researchers counted about 150 TCR beta chains as cytomegalovirus-associated.

CDR1 and CDR2 (germline): MGHRA, YSYEKL. V was pared by 1 base and J by 2 bases, with 15 bases between. CDR3 length: 17 residues. In the case of this clone: Its antigen is as yet unknown.

Sequencing used immunoSEQ multiplex PCR; TCRdb keeps in-frame clones, though not all of them. The data hold about 160,000 clones, with 85% to 90% observed a single time. The TCR was taken from a man aged 18 to 30 in good health and CMV-seropositive. The V gene is TRBV4-1, the J gene TRBJ2-4; D uncertain. The specimen was PBMCs. The CDR3 region has the DNA TGCGCCAGCAGCCAAGGACTGGCATTTGGGTCCAAAAACATTCAGTACTTC. Protein product: CASSQGLAFGSKNIQYF.